This T cell receptor beta chain was identified during a study of blood T cell repertoires in COVID-19. Across the whole study: PBMCs, B-cell-depleted T cells, or T cells were the source of the cDNA or gDNA that made up the material.

As handled by the study authors: From reference gene primer amplification, estimates of nucleated cell counts were derived. Sequenced by immunoSEQ multiplex PCR; TCRdb stores in-frame clones only, minus some. The DNA gave D and trimming, while V, J and clone size come from that table. The repertoire holds some 80,000 clones, under 80% seen once, with 36% in the top ten. This CDR3 is built from 13 residues. Germline CDR1 LNHDA, CDR2 SQIVND (reference sequence). V was pared by 3 bases and J by 2 bases, with 7 bases between. Sequenced material: peripheral blood. This chain connects TRBV19 to TRBJ1-2; unclear D gene. The receptor comes from a man aged 60 to 69 with COVID-19, enrolled during active disease. The CDR3 DNA follows: TGTGCCAGTAGTATCCTAGGCAACTATGGCTACACCTTC. Encoded protein: CASSILGNYGYTF. Using reference TRBV19 and TRBJ1-2 for the parts outside the CDR3, the full variable domain is DGGITQSPKYLFRKEGQNVTLSCEQNLNHDAMYWYRQDPGQGLRLIYYSQIVNDFQKGDIAEGYSVSREKKESFPLTVTSAQKNPTAFYLCASSILGNYGYTFGSGTRLTVV.